The present T cell receptor beta chain was sequenced within a study of response to subunit inactivated influenza vaccine. Study-wide results and limits: Every seasonal influenza vaccination brings in few new T cells, the authors suggested.

TCRdb ran MiXCR on the RT-PCR reads and lists one entry per CDR3 protein. In the table there are 650,000 to 800,000 distinct CDR3 sequences, about 14% of which are singletons. This clonotype was recorded a few times. Its antigen is unknown. The CDR3 loop spans 16 amino acids. The germline V gene has CDR1 LNHNV and CDR2 YYDKDF (reference sequence). V lost 0 bases to trimming and J lost 4 bases; unmatched junction nucleotides: 5. The chain is built from TRBV15 and TRBJ2-5, with 10 bases that match TRBD2. The input for sequencing was PBMCs from blood, taken 14 days before vaccination. The receptor was derived from a man aged 45-65 years who received an inactivated influenza vaccine. This CDR3 reads CATSREAGGASETQYF. DNA of the CDR3: TGTGCCACCAGCAGAGAAGCGGGGGGGGCCTCAGAGACCCAGTACTTC.